The TCR beta chain under discussion was sequenced for a study of vaccination and CD4 T cells after COVID-19. Study summary: Two doses of either BNT162b2 or mRNA-1273 vaccine were given to participants. Post-vaccination specimens were collected at a median of approximately 74 days following dose two (range 14 to 241).

Cultured CD4+ T-cell DNA underwent Oncomine TCR Beta short-read sequencing. One entry per CDR3 protein results from TCRdb running MiXCR on the PCR reads. The sample lists 20,000 to 25,000 distinct CDR3 sequences; about 62% were seen once. The V and J ends lost 3 bases and 0 bases respectively, with 11 bases between them. This CDR3 region has 14 residues. Germline V gives CDR1 DFQATT, CDR2 SNEGSKA (reference sequence). Note on this clonotype: Its target is unknown.

Treatment: approximately nine-day PBMC culture with coronavirus spike peptide pools or control peptides (ViraFEST assay). The sample here was CD4+ T cells from blood, cultured in vitro, taken before SARS-CoV-2 vaccination. V is TRBV20-1 and J is TRBJ1-1; D gene uncertain. This TCR derives from a human donor who received a COVID-19 vaccine. CDR3 bases: TGCAGTGCTAGTTCCGACTCCCTGAACACTGAAGCTTTCTTT. This encodes CSASSDSLNTEAFF.